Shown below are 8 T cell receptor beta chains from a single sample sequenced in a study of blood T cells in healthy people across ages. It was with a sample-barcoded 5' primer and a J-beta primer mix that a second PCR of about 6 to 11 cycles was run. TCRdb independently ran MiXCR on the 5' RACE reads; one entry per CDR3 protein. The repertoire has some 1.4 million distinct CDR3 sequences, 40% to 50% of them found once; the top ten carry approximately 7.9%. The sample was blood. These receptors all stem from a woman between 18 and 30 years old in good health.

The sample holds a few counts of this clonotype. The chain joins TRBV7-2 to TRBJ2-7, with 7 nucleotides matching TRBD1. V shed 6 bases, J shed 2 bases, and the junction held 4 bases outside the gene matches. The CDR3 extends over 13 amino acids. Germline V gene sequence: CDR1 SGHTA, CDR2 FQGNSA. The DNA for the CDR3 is TGTGCCAGCAGTAAGGGACAGACCTACGAGCAGTACTTC. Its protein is CASSKGQTYEQYF.

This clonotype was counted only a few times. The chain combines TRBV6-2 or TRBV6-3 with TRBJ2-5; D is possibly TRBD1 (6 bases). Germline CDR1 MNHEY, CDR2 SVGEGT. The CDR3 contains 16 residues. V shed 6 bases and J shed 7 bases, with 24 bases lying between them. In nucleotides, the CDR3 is TGTGCCAGCAGGAATACCCACATGGACAGCGTGGGGACCCAGTACTTC. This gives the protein CASRNTHMDSVGTQYF.

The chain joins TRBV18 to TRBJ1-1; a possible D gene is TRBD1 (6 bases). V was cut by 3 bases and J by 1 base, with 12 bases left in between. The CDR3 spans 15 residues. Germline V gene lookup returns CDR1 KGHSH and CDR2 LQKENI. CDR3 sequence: CASSPGLGQNTEAFF. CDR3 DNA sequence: TGTGCCAGCTCACCCGGACTGGGACAGAACACTGAAGCTTTCTTT.

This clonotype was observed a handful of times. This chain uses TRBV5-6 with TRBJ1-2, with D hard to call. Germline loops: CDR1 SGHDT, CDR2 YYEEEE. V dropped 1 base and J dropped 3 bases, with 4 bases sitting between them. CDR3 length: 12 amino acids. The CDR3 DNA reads TGTGCCAGCAGCTTGAAGGACTATGGCTACACCTTC. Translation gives CASSLKDYGYTF.

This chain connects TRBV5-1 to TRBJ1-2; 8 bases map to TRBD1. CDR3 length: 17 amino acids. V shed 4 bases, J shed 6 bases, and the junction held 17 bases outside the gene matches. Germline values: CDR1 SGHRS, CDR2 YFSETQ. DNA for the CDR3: TGCGCCAGCAGCACCGGACAGGGTAGAAAGGAGTTCGATGGCTACACCTTC. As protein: CASSTGQGRKEFDGYTF.

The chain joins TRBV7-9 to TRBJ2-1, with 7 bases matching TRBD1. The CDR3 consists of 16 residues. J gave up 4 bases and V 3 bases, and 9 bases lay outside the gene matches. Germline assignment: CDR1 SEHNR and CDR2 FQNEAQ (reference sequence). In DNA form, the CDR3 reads TGTGCCAGCAGCTTTAGGGGGCGGTTTGGATACAATGAGCAGTTCTTC. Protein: CASSFRGRFGYNEQFF.

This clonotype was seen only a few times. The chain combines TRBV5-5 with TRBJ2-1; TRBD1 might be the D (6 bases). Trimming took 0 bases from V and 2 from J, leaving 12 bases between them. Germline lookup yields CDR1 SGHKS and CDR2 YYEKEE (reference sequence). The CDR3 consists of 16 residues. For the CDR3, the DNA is TGTGCCAGCAGCTTGGGCCCACAGGGTACCTACAATGAGCAGTTCTTC. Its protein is CASSLGPQGTYNEQFF.

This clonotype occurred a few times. CDR3 bases: TGTGCCAGCAGTTACTCGGGGCCGGGGGCCAACGTCCTGACTTTC. This translates into CASSYSGPGANVLTF. The chain has TRBV6-5 and TRBJ2-6, with a tentative D call TRBD1 (5 bases). Per germline, CDR1 MNHEY and CDR2 SVGAGI. The CDR3 loop spans 15 amino acids. V was shortened by 0 bases and J by 4 bases, with 7 bases between the two germline ends.